Sequencing of this TCR beta chain was carried out in a study of blood T cells in healthy people across ages. Regarding the study as a whole: Both naive CD4+ cell counts and diversity were greater in long-lived donors than in aged donors.

The CDR3 is 15 amino acids. The germline V gene encodes CDR1 SGHDT and CDR2 YYEEEE. V gave up 3 bases and J gave up 7 bases; unmatched junction bases: 9. Together with a sample-barcoded 5' primer, a J-beta primer mix was included in a second PCR lasting about 7 to 11 cycles. Researchers report that a template-switch adaptor with 12 random nucleotides tagged each cDNA molecule. One entry per CDR3 protein results from TCRdb running MiXCR on the 5' RACE reads. The table includes 1.5 million to 1.9 million distinct CDR3 sequences, approximately 39% detected once. Total RNA extracted from each sample amounted to at least 5 micrograms. In its sample, this clonotype was seen a few times. No antigen is known for it.

The sequencing input was blood. This rearrangement joins TRBV5-6 to TRBJ1-5, with 8 nucleotides matching TRBD1. The TCR was taken from a woman aged 18-29 years in good health. The CDR3 coding sequence is TGTGCCAGCAGCTCCTCTGACAGGGGAAACCAGCCCCAGCATTTT. The encoded protein is CASSSSDRGNQPQHF.